A selection of T cell receptor beta chains follows, all from one sample in a study of blood T cell repertoires in COVID-19. Using immunoSEQ multiplex PCR, the repertoire was profiled, and TCRdb retains in-frame clones only, with some absent. The sample includes 200,000 or so clones, about four fifths of them seen just once. Specimen: PBMCs or T cells enriched from blood (not recorded which). These receptors were taken from a woman aged 45-65 years who had been exposed to COVID-19. CDR3s include the opening cysteine and the closing phenylalanine or tryptophan. A D gene is named only where the DNA matches it firmly. Size is stated for part of the rows, as once, few or many counts, or as a class when the clone is expanded.

>TRBV19|TRBJ2-3|.|.
CASSRRAATDTQYF
TGTGCCAGTAGCAGGCGGGCCGCCACAGATACGCAGTATTTT
>TRBV18|TRBJ1-6|.|once
CASSPGGGINSPLHF
TGTGCCAGCTCACCAGGGGGGGGGATCAATTCACCCCTCCACTTT
>TRBV5-1|TRBJ2-7|.|.
CASSLSGGGSYEQYF
TGCGCCAGCAGCTTGTCAGGGGGCGGGAGCTACGAGCAGTACTTC
>TRBV28|TRBJ1-1|TRBD1|once
CASSSIRGLMNTEAFF
TGTGCCAGCAGTTCTATCAGGGGGCTTATGAACACTGAAGCTTTCTTT
>TRBV5-4|TRBJ2-3|TRBD2|.
CASTATLAGGTDTQYF
TGTGCCAGCACCGCCACCCTAGCGGGTGGCACAGATACGCAGTATTTT
>TRBV5-1|TRBJ2-3|.|once
CASSLGGPDTQYF
TGCGCCAGCAGCTTGGGGGGCCCAGATACGCAGTATTTT
>TRBV19|TRBJ1-2|.|.
CASSFRREGNYGYTF
TGTGCCAGTAGTTTCCGACGGGAAGGAAACTATGGCTACACCTTC
>TRBV3-1/TRBV3-2|TRBJ1-1|.|.
CASSYRARVTEAFF
TGTGCCAGCAGCTACCGGGCGAGGGTAACTGAAGCTTTCTTT
>TRBV12-3/TRBV12-4|TRBJ1-1|.|few
CASSFYGRVRAFF
TGTGCCAGCAGTTTCTATGGGCGGGTTCGAGCTTTCTTT
>TRBV2|TRBJ1-6|.|.
CASSRDTNSPLHF
TGTGCCAGCAGTCGGGACACAAATTCACCCCTCCACTTT
>TRBV3-1/TRBV3-2|TRBJ2-5|TRBD1|.
CASSQVRGTGGRETQYF
TGTGCCAGCAGCCAAGTAAGGGGGACAGGGGGGAGAGAGACCCAGTACTTC
>TRBV11-2|TRBJ2-2|.|.
CASSFDRKRGIGELFF
TGTGCCAGCAGCTTTGACAGGAAAAGAGGGATCGGGGAGCTGTTTTTT
>TRBV9|TRBJ2-3|.|.
CASSVLGAAESTDTQYF
TGTGCCAGCAGCGTTTTGGGGGCAGCGGAGAGCACAGATACGCAGTATTTT
>TRBV2|TRBJ1-5|.|.
CASSASGVRPQHF
TGTGCCAGCAGTGCCTCAGGGGTAAGACCCCAGCATTTT
>TRBV19|TRBJ2-7|.|once
CASSEYDSTYEQYF
TGTGCCAGTAGTGAATATGACAGTACCTACGAGCAGTACTTC
>TRBV5-1|TRBJ2-7|.|.
CASSLRSDLTDSGIYEQYF
TGCGCCAGCAGCTTGAGATCCGACCTGACCGATTCAGGAATCTACGAGCAGTACTTC
>TRBV9|TRBJ1-3|.|.
CASSVGDTSGNTIYF
TGTGCCAGCAGCGTAGGGGACACCTCTGGAAACACCATATATTTT
>TRBV29-1|TRBJ2-1|.|.
CSVEDAQGTGYNEQFF
TGCAGCGTTGAAGACGCACAGGGAACGGGCTACAATGAGCAGTTCTTC
>TRBV5-5|TRBJ2-3|TRBD2|.
CASSLRLAGGLTDTQYF
TGTGCCAGCAGCTTGCGGCTAGCGGGGGGGCTCACAGATACGCAGTATTTT
>TRBV5-1|TRBJ2-5|.|.
CASSTVTWAYQETQYF
TGCGCCAGCAGCACCGTTACCTGGGCATACCAAGAGACCCAGTACTTC
>TRBV21-1|TRBJ1-6|.|once
CASSTRTGSHIDNSPLHF
TGTGCCAGCAGCACTAGGACAGGATCCCATATTGATAATTCACCCCTCCACTTT
>TRBV11-2|TRBJ1-4|TRBD1|once
CASRRPGTGNEKLFF
TGTGCCAGCAGGCGACCCGGGACAGGGAATGAAAAACTGTTTTTT
>TRBV12-3/TRBV12-4|TRBJ1-3|.|.
CASAGENGNTIYF
TGTGCCAGCGCCGGTGAGAATGGAAACACCATATATTTT
>TRBV11-2|TRBJ2-2|TRBD2|once
CASSFMGLAGGGELFF
TGTGCCAGCAGCTTTATGGGACTAGCGGGGGGAGGGGAGCTGTTTTTT
>TRBV5-6|TRBJ1-2|.|once
CASSPSLNYGYTF
TGTGCCAGCAGCCCATCATTGAACTATGGCTACACCTTC
>TRBV5-8|TRBJ2-3|.|.
CASSLGVGGAPDTQYF
TGTGCCAGCAGCTTGGGTGTCGGCGGGGCCCCGGATACGCAGTATTTT
>TRBV28|TRBJ1-4|.|.
CASTPGATNEKLFF
TGTGCCAGCACCCCAGGTGCAACTAATGAAAAACTGTTTTTT
>TRBV18|TRBJ1-2|TRBD1|.
CASSPRAGGGYTF
TGTGCCAGCTCACCAAGGGCAGGGGGTGGCTACACCTTC
>TRBV10-1|TRBJ2-5|.|once
CASSEGGPQETQYF
TGCGCCAGCTCCGAAGGAGGCCCCCAAGAGACCCAGTACTTC
>TRBV7-2|TRBJ1-5|.|few
CASSRSSNQPQHF
TGTGCCAGCAGCCGCAGTAGCAATCAGCCCCAGCATTTT
>TRBV7-3|TRBJ2-3|.|.
CASSLEGGYTDTQYF
TGTGCCAGCAGCTTAGAAGGCGGTTACACAGATACGCAGTATTTT
>TRBV7-2|TRBJ2-3|TRBD2|.
CASSSGLAGGRADTQYF
TGTGCCAGCAGCTCGGGACTAGCGGGGGGGCGCGCAGATACGCAGTATTTT
>TRBV14|TRBJ1-1|.|.
CASSHNLRNTEAFF
TGTGCCAGCAGCCACAACCTCAGGAACACTGAAGCTTTCTTT
>TRBV3-1/TRBV3-2|TRBJ1-2|.|.
CASSQDGPHGYTF
TGTGCCAGCAGCCAAGATGGCCCCCATGGCTACACCTTC
>TRBV28|TRBJ2-2|.|.
CASTDGTGVTGELFF
TGTGCCAGCACCGATGGGACGGGAGTCACCGGGGAGCTGTTTTTT
>TRBV4-1|TRBJ2-7|TRBD2|once
CASSPRLAGGREQYF
TGCGCCAGCAGCCCCCGACTAGCGGGGGGGCGAGAGCAGTACTTC
>TRBV13|TRBJ1-2|.|once
CASSLTGSLYGYTF
TGTGCCAGCAGCTTAACAGGTTCCCTCTATGGCTACACCTTC
>TRBV3-1/TRBV3-2|TRBJ2-2|TRBD1|.
CASSDRVHTGELFF
TGTGCCAGCTCGGACAGGGTCCACACCGGGGAGCTGTTTTTT
>TRBV5-1|TRBJ1-1|.|.
CASSSTQGNTEAFF
TGCGCCAGCAGCTCTACCCAGGGAAACACTGAAGCTTTCTTT
>TRBV3-1/TRBV3-2|TRBJ1-1|TRBD1|many
CASTLNPGGNTEAFF
TGTGCCAGCACCCTGAACCCAGGGGGCAACACTGAAGCTTTCTTT
>TRBV19|TRBJ1-2|TRBD1|.
CASSVTGGLTTF
TGTGCCAGTAGTGTGACAGGGGGCCTCACCACCTTC
>TRBV5-1|TRBJ2-3|.|.
CASSLGQVLSTDTQYF
TGCGCCAGCAGCTTGGGACAGGTTTTAAGCACAGATACGCAGTATTTT
>TRBV13|TRBJ1-1|.|few
CASSLAGRAEAFF
TGTGCCAGCAGCTTAGCAGGGAGGGCTGAAGCTTTCTTT
>TRBV6-5|TRBJ1-4|.|.
CASRGLRESNEKLFF
TGTGCCAGCAGAGGATTGAGGGAGTCTAATGAAAAACTGTTTTTT
>TRBV25-1|TRBJ1-2|.|once
CASSESQGPNYGYTF
TGTGCCAGCAGTGAATCACAGGGACCTAACTATGGCTACACCTTC